The 2 T cell receptor beta chains reported below all come from one sample, sequenced in a study of spatial heterogeneity in lung cancer (dated by TCRdb to between 2018 and 2021). General study outcomes and caveats: The tumor nonsynonymous mutation count correlated with the number of expanded intratumoral alpha and beta TCRs.

No antigens are known for them. The sample's time point label, in plain terms: sample taken at primary tumor resection. Preparation of the library involved 5' RACE. The instrument was a NextSeq 500. TCRdb itself trimmed the public reads at Q25 with fastp, ran MiXCR and retained productive beta chains. Entries that share a CDR3 protein sequence are merged under the most common genes and DNA. The sample table contains 13,000 or so distinct CDR3 sequences; only one count was recorded for approximately 5.6% of them. The ten largest clones take up approximately 12% of the sample. Here the sequenced sample was lung tumor tissue, taken at surgery. The origin of the receptors is a female donor with early-stage non-small cell lung cancer.

This clonotype was detected ten times or more. The library was built for alpha chains, so this beta chain is an off-target read and its size means little. The V gene is TRBV12-3 or TRBV12-4, the J gene TRBJ1-3; D possibly corresponds to TRBD1 (6 bases). V lost 3 bases and J 5 bases, leaving 14 bases between the germline ends. This CDR3 has 15 amino acids. The CDR3 coding sequence is TGTGCCAGCAGTTTTCGGGGGGCAGGAAGAAACACCATATATTTT. Translating gives CASSFRGAGRNTIYF.

Concerning this clonotype itself: Found in a library prepared for alpha chains, this beta chain is an off-target read, and its abundance has little meaning. The chain recombines TRBV7-9 with TRBJ1-6; a possible D gene is TRBD1 (6 bases). V lost 5 bases, J lost 10 bases, and 12 bases lay in between. Per the germline V gene, CDR1 is SEHNR and CDR2 is FQNEAQ (reference sequence). The CDR3 runs to 13 residues. The CDR3 nucleotides are TGTGCCAGCAGCCCAGGGGAAGGGTCACCCCTCCACTTT. This translates into CASSPGEGSPLHF.